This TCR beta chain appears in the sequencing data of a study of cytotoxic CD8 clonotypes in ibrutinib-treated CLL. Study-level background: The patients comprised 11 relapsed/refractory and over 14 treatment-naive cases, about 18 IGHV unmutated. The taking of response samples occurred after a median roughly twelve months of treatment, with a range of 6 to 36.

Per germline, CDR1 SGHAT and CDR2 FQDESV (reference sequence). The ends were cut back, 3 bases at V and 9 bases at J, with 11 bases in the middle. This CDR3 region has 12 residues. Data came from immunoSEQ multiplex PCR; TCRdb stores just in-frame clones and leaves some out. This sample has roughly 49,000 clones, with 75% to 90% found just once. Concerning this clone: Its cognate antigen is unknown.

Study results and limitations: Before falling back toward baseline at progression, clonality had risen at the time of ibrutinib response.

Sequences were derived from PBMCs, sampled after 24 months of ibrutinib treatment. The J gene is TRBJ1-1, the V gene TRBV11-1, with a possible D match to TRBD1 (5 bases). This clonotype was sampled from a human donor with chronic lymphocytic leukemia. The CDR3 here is CASSFGTVQAFF. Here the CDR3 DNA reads TGTGCCAGCAGCTTTGGGACGGTTCAAGCTTTCTTT.